The rows below give T cell receptor beta chains drawn from one sample of a study of cytomegalovirus exposure and HLA in healthy donors. The assay was immunoSEQ multiplex PCR, and TCRdb's table has in-frame clones only and misses some. The data contain some 130,000 clones, around 63% of them singletons. Sample: PBMCs. The receptors stem from a human donor in good health. Both conserved end residues are trimmed from each CDR3. Fields, in order: J gene, V gene, CDR3 protein.

J gene: TRBJ2-2
V gene: TRBV2
CDR3 protein: ASSGTSGPTGELF

J gene: TRBJ1-4
V gene: TRBV9
CDR3 protein: ASSPRDRGGEKLF

J gene: TRBJ2-5
V gene: TRBV29-1
CDR3 protein: SVGLAEETQY

J gene: TRBJ2-1
V gene: TRBV7-2
CDR3 protein: ASSQSYNEQF

J gene: TRBJ2-1
V gene: TRBV15
CDR3 protein: ATSRDLAWTSGNNEQF

J gene: TRBJ2-7
V gene: TRBV7-3
CDR3 protein: ASSLSATSYEQY

J gene: TRBJ2-3
V gene: TRBV19
CDR3 protein: ASSTTGGTDTQY

J gene: TRBJ1-6
V gene: TRBV10-3
CDR3 protein: AISATGTNSNSPLH

J gene: TRBJ1-1
V gene: TRBV27
CDR3 protein: ASSLGQSTEAF

J gene: TRBJ2-5
V gene: TRBV4-3
CDR3 protein: ASSQAGQGLETQY

J gene: TRBJ1-5
V gene: TRBV6-1
CDR3 protein: ASSPQVSNQPQH

J gene: TRBJ1-2
V gene: TRBV11-3
CDR3 protein: ASSPDRNYGYT

J gene: TRBJ2-7
V gene: TRBV5-1
CDR3 protein: ASSLGAGTGSYEQY

J gene: TRBJ2-7
V gene: TRBV9
CDR3 protein: ASSGLAGAYEQY

J gene: TRBJ1-1
V gene: TRBV9
CDR3 protein: ASSVGQGVGTEAF

J gene: TRBJ2-5
V gene: TRBV5-4
CDR3 protein: ASRDLAEETQY

J gene: TRBJ2-1
V gene: TRBV27
CDR3 protein: ASSMTSAYNEQF

J gene: TRBJ2-7
V gene: TRBV21-1
CDR3 protein: ASSIGDEQY

J gene: TRBJ2-3
V gene: TRBV2
CDR3 protein: ASSDPILSTDTQY

J gene: TRBJ2-2
V gene: TRBV5-6
CDR3 protein: ASSLTSGGNTGELF

J gene: TRBJ2-7
V gene: TRBV7-9
CDR3 protein: ASSLGVMGQGAYEQY

J gene: TRBJ2-1
V gene: TRBV11-2
CDR3 protein: ASRTYRGADNEQF

J gene: TRBJ1-2
V gene: TRBV10-1
CDR3 protein: ASSLGQGLSHGYT

J gene: TRBJ2-6
V gene: TRBV2
CDR3 protein: ASRQGVTGANVLT

J gene: TRBJ1-1
V gene: TRBV7-9
CDR3 protein: ASKGTGMNTEAF

J gene: TRBJ2-7
V gene: TRBV10-3
CDR3 protein: AIKTGLTSYEQY

J gene: TRBJ1-3
V gene: TRBV28
CDR3 protein: ASSSPKQGSGNTIY

J gene: TRBJ1-5
V gene: TRBV2
CDR3 protein: ASSEGRNQPQH

J gene: TRBJ2-1
V gene: TRBV4-1
CDR3 protein: ASSQVGGFLPEQF

J gene: TRBJ2-3
V gene: TRBV7-3
CDR3 protein: ASSWGGDTQY

J gene: TRBJ1-2
V gene: TRBV28
CDR3 protein: ASSLGGLHYGYT

J gene: TRBJ2-2
V gene: TRBV5-1
CDR3 protein: ASSLALQAGELF

J gene: TRBJ2-7
V gene: TRBV19
CDR3 protein: ASSLVLRGSYEQY

J gene: TRBJ2-3
V gene: TRBV28
CDR3 protein: ASSQGGLGADTQY

J gene: TRBJ2-7
V gene: TRBV5-1
CDR3 protein: ASSGGAGGPYEQY

J gene: TRBJ2-7
V gene: TRBV5-4
CDR3 protein: ASSDETSGLYPEQY

J gene: TRBJ2-7
V gene: TRBV28
CDR3 protein: ASSSPSGSNHEQY

J gene: TRBJ1-1
V gene: TRBV7-5
CDR3 protein: ARSKGQGQNTEAF

J gene: TRBJ1-5
V gene: TRBV4-1
CDR3 protein: ASSQEGGQPQH

J gene: TRBJ2-7
V gene: TRBV7-2
CDR3 protein: ASSGLAGNGQY

J gene: TRBJ2-5
V gene: TRBV6-1
CDR3 protein: ASSELTTETQY

J gene: TRBJ2-2
V gene: TRBV7-6
CDR3 protein: ASSYNRRNTGELF

J gene: TRBJ2-6
V gene: TRBV6-5
CDR3 protein: ASSQTGSGANVLT

J gene: TRBJ2-7
V gene: TRBV5-5
CDR3 protein: ASSLESVTNEQY

J gene: TRBJ1-1
V gene: TRBV7-2
CDR3 protein: ASSSGGLMNTEAF

J gene: TRBJ1-4
V gene: TRBV27
CDR3 protein: ATSVTGTNEKLF

J gene: TRBJ1-1
V gene: TRBV7-6
CDR3 protein: ASSSRRGGLGTEAF

J gene: TRBJ2-7
V gene: TRBV14
CDR3 protein: ASSRTGVPYEQY

J gene: TRBJ2-3
V gene: TRBV9
CDR3 protein: ASSVEAGQIGDTQY

J gene: TRBJ1-5
V gene: TRBV27
CDR3 protein: ASSLARGGQPQH

J gene: TRBJ2-5
V gene: TRBV6-5
CDR3 protein: ASSPSPGEWETQY

J gene: TRBJ1-1
V gene: TRBV6-5
CDR3 protein: ASSYTTGTEAF

J gene: TRBJ2-7
V gene: TRBV6-5
CDR3 protein: ARFARAPYEQY

J gene: TRBJ2-7
V gene: TRBV13
CDR3 protein: ASSLIAGGVWEQY

J gene: TRBJ2-2
V gene: TRBV27
CDR3 protein: ASSRALTGELF

J gene: TRBJ2-1
V gene: TRBV7-2
CDR3 protein: ASSLSRTGNREQF

J gene: TRBJ1-2
V gene: TRBV11-3
CDR3 protein: ASSPRGHSYGYT